Described below is a single TCR beta chain sequence and its context. Its antigen remains unidentified. This sample was taken from a study of CD8 T cells in ankylosing spondylitis. Study-wide points: Disease-linked clones bore a CD8+ phenotype and were relatively rare in peripheral blood. Ankylosing spondylitis blood seemed to carry a telltale TCR beta motif made of several highly homologous variants.

The CDR3 covers 12 residues. Per germline, CDR1 SQVTM and CDR2 ANQGSEA. V lost 7 bases, J lost 0 bases, and 9 bases lay in between. Quantitative 5'-RACE with molecular barcodes generated TCR beta libraries. TCRdb reprocessed the 5' RACE reads via MiXCR and lists one record per CDR3 protein. This table has about 200,000 distinct CDR3 sequences, approximately 24% appearing once. The sample was blood, either unsorted or a sorted T cell fraction (not recorded which). The V call is TRBV29-1, the J call TRBJ1-2; D is undetermined. The origin of this receptor is a male donor with ankylosing spondylitis or in good health (not recorded which). CDR3 sequence (DNA): TGCAGCGCCAACAGAGCTAACTATGGCTACACCTTC. It is translated as CSANRANYGYTF.